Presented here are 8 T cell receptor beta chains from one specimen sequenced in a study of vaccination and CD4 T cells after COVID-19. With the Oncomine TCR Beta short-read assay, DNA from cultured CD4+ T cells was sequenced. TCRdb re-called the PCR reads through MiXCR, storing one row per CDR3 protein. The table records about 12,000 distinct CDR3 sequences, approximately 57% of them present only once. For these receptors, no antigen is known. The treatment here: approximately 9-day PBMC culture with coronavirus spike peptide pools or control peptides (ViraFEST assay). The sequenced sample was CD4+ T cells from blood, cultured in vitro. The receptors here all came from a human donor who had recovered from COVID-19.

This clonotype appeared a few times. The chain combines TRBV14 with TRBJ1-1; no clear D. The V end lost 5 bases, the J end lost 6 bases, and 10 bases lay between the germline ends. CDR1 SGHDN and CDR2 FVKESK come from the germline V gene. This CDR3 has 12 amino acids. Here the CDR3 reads CASSLTNSEAFF. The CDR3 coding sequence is TGTGCCAGCAGCTTAACTAACTCTGAAGCTTTCTTT.

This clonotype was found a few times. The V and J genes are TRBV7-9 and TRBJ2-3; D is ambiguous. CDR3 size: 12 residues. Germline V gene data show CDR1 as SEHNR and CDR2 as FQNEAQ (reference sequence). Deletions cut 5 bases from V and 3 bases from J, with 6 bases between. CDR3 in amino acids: CASSPVTDTQYF. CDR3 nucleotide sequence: TGTGCCAGCAGCCCAGTTACAGATACGCAGTATTTT.

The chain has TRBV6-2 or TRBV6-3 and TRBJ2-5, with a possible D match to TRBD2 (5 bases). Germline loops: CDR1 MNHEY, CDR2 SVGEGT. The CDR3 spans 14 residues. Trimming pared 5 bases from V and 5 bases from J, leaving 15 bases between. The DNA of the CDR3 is TGTGCCAGCAGTCGAAACGGGATCGCTGAGACCCAGTACTTC. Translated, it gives CASSRNGIAETQYF.

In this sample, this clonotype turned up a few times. CDR3 protein: CASSSSFGDRAGYTF. CDR3 nucleotides: TGTGCCAGCAGCTCTTCTTTTGGGGACAGGGCTGGCTACACCTTC. V is TRBV5-8 and J is TRBJ1-2; TRBD1 matches at 9 bases. The germline V gene encodes CDR1 SGHTS and CDR2 YDEGEE. Unmatched junction bases numbered 10, after V lost 3 bases and J lost 7 bases. This CDR3 has 15 residues. Full variable domain (rest looked up from reference TRBV5-8 and TRBJ1-2): EAGVTQSPTHLIKTRGQQATLRCSPISGHTSVYWYQQALGLGLQFLLWYDEGEERNRGNFPPRFSGRQFPNYSSELNVNALELEDSALYLCASSSSFGDRAGYTFGSGTRLTVV.

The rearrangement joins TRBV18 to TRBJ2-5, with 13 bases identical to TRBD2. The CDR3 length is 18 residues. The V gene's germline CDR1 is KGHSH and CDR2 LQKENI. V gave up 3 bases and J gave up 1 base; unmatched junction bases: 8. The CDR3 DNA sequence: TGTGCCAGCTCACCTTCGGGGACTAGCGGGGCGACCCAAGAGACCCAGTACTTC. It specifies CASSPSGTSGATQETQYF.

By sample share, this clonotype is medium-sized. CDR3 bases: TGTGCCAGCAGCACCCGGGACGGTTCCTACGAGCAGTACTTC. Translating it yields CASSTRDGSYEQYF. The V call is TRBV7-8, the J call TRBJ2-7; D might be TRBD1 or TRBD2, each matching 5 bases. This CDR3 region has 14 residues. CDR1 is SGHVS and CDR2 is FQNEAQ in the germline V gene. Trimming removed 5 bases at V and 1 base at J, with 12 bases between. Looking up the rest from reference TRBV7-8 and TRBJ2-7 gives the full variable domain: GAGVSQSPRYKVAKRGQDVALRCDPISGHVSLFWYQQALGQGPEFLTYFQNEAQLDKSGLPSDRFFAERPEGSVSTLKIQRTQQEDSAVYLCASSTRDGSYEQYFGPGTRLTVT.

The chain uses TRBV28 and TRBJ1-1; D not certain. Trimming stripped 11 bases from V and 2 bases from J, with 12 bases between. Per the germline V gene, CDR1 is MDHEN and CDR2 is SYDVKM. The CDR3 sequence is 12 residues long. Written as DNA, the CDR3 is TGTGCCTTTGAGAGGACCAACACTGAAGCTTTCTTT. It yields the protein CAFERTNTEAFF. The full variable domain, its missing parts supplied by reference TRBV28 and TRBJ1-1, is DVKVTQSSRYLVKRTGEKVFLECVQDMDHENMFWYRQDPGLGLRLIYFSYDVKMKEKGDIPEGYSVSREKKERFSLILESASTNQTSMYLCAFERTNTEAFFGQGTRLTVV.

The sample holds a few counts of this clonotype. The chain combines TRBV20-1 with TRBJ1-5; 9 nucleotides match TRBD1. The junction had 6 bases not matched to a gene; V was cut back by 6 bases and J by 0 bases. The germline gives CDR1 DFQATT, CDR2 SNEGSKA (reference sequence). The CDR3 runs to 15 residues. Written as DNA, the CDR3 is TGCAGTGCAAGGACAGGGGATCTTAGCAATCAGCCCCAGCATTTT. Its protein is CSARTGDLSNQPQHF.